The subject of this entry is one T cell receptor (beta chain). No antigen is known for it. The record originates from a study of cytomegalovirus exposure and HLA in healthy donors. Overall study context: Early release data held 85 million or so unique TCRs from HLA-typed donors. Study observations and caveats: A later analysis by the authors found several of the most significant clusters apparently linked to common viral pathogens. Analysis performed later found under 20,000 TCR beta sequences associated with HLA alleles at 0.05 false discovery rate.

Vbeta (60) and Jbeta (13) primers were used in the PCR. TCRdb's table, derived via immunoSEQ multiplex PCR, lists solely in-frame clones and lacks some. The sample records around 130,000 clones, around three fifths being singletons. The CDR3 totals 13 residues. Trimming removed 6 bases from V and 8 bases from J; junction bases left unmatched: 6. Per germline, CDR1 MNHEY and CDR2 SMNVEV (reference sequence). The J gene is TRBJ1-2, the V gene TRBV27, with TRBD1 matching 10 bases. The sequenced sample consisted of PBMCs. The source of this sequence is a male donor in good health and CMV-seronegative. The CDR3 DNA follows: TGTGCCAGCAGACCGACAGGGGGCGACGGCTACACCTTC. Residues: CASRPTGGDGYTF.